The clone carrying this TCR beta chain has just a few counts. The antigen is unknown. These data belong to a study of liver allograft versus peripheral blood T cells. Study in general: Recipients' peripheral blood supplied the T cell receptor repertoires against which those in transplanted livers were compared. Points from the study as a whole: Reportedly, liver allograft T cell receptor repertoires differed from peripheral blood ones.

Using its own MiXCR run on the reads, TCRdb lists one record per CDR3 protein. The data contain 15,000 to 20,000 distinct CDR3 sequences, under 25% of them singletons. The TCR was taken from a human patient who had a liver transplant. Some T cells may arise from the graft donor.

The CDR3 DNA reads as TGTGCCAGCAGCTTGGCCGGACAGACCCAGTACTTC. This sequence encodes CASSLAGQTQYF. This rearrangement joins TRBV5-5 to TRBJ2-5; D unclear. The length of the CDR3 is 12 residues. V was pared by 0 bases and J by 6 bases, with 6 bases between. Looked up from germline, CDR1 is SGHKS and CDR2 is YYEKEE (reference sequence).